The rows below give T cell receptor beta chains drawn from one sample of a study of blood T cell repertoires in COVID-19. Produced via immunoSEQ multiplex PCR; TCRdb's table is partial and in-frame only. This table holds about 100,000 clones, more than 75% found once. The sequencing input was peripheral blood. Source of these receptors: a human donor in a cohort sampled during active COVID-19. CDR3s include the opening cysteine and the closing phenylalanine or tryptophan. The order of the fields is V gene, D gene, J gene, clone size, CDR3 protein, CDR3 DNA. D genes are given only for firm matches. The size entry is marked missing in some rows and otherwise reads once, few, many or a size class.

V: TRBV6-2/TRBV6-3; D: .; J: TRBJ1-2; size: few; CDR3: CASSYGQTNYGYTF; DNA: TGTGCCAGCAGTTACGGACAGACTAACTATGGCTACACCTTC
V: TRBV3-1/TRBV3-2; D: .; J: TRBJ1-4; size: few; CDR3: CASSQDLVVGTNEKLFF; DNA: TGTGCCAGCAGCCAAGATCTAGTAGTTGGAACTAATGAAAAACTGTTTTTT
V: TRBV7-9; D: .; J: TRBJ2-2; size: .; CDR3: CASKLTANTGELFF; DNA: TGTGCCAGCAAGCTCACAGCGAACACCGGGGAGCTGTTTTTT
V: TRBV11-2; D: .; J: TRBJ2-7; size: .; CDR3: CASSISRTYEQYF; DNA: TGTGCCAGCAGCATATCCAGGACCTACGAGCAGTACTTC
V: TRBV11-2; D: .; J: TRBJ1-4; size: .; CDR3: CASSLGAGANEKLFF; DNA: TGTGCCAGCAGCTTAGGGGCGGGGGCCAATGAAAAACTGTTTTTT
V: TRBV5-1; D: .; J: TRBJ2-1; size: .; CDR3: CASSLLPTVGNEQFF; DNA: TGCGCCAGCAGCTTGCTACCTACCGTCGGCAATGAGCAGTTCTTC
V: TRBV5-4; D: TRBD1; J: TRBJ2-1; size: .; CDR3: CASSLWQGVGNEQFF; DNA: TGTGCCAGCAGCTTGTGGCAGGGGGTAGGGAATGAGCAGTTCTTC
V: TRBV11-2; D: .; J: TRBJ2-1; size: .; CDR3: CASSSDSYNEQFF; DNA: TGTGCCAGCAGCTCCGATAGTTACAATGAGCAGTTCTTC
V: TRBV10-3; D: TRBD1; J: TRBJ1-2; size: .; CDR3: CAISEGQGSRSYGYTF; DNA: TGTGCCATCAGTGAGGGACAGGGCTCTCGGAGCTATGGCTACACCTTC
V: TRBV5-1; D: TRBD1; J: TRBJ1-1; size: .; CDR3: CASSRQGAETEAFF; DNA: TGCGCCAGCAGCCGACAGGGGGCTGAGACTGAAGCTTTCTTT
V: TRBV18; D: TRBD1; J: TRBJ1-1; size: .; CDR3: CASSRVTGTGAEAFF; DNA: TGTGCCAGCTCCCGAGTTACCGGGACAGGGGCTGAAGCTTTCTTT
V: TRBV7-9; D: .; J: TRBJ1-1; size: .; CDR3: CASSSRTVTNTEAFF; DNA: TGTGCCAGCAGCTCCCGGACAGTTACGAACACTGAAGCTTTCTTT
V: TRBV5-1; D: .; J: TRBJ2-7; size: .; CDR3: CASSAGVEQYF; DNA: TGCGCCAGCAGCGCCGGGGTCGAGCAGTACTTC
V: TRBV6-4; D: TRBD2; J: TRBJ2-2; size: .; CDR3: CASSERSSGGSGELFF; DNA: TGTGCCAGCAGTGAGAGGAGTAGCGGGGGATCCGGGGAGCTGTTTTTT
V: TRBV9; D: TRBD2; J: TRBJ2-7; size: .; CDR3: CASSPRLAGELHF; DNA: TGTGCCAGCAGCCCTAGGCTAGCGGGAGAGCTACACTTC
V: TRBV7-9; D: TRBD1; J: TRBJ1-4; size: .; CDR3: CASSLDDRVGANEKLFF; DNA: TGTGCCAGCAGCTTGGACGACAGGGTTGGGGCTAATGAAAAACTGTTTTTT
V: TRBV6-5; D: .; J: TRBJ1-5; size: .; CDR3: CASSQGFGQPQHF; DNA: TGTGCCAGCAGTCAGGGGTTCGGTCAGCCCCAGCATTTT
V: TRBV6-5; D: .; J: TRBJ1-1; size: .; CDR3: CASSPGRSGTEAFF; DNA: TGTGCCAGCAGTCCGGGCCGGTCAGGGACTGAAGCTTTCTTT
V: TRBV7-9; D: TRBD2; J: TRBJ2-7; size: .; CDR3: CASRGGDYEQYF; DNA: TGTGCCAGCCGGGGGGGAGACTACGAGCAGTACTTC
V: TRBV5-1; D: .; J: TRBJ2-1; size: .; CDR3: CASSTGVSSYNEQFF; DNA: TGCGCCAGCAGCACCGGAGTTAGCTCCTACAATGAGCAGTTCTTC
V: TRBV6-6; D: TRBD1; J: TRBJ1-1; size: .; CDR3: CASSPRRDSRIEAFF; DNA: TGTGCCAGCAGTCCCCGGCGGGACAGCAGGATTGAAGCTTTCTTT
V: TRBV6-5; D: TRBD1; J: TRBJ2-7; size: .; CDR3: CASRRDRNYEQYF; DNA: TGTGCCAGTCGCCGGGACAGAAACTACGAGCAGTACTTC
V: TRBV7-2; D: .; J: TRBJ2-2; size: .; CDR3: CASSLRRLDNGELFF; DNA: TGTGCCAGCAGCTTACGGAGACTAGACAACGGGGAGCTGTTTTTT
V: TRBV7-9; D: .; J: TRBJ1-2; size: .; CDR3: CAASTTGKYGYTF; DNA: TGTGCCGCATCAACGACAGGAAAATATGGCTACACCTTC
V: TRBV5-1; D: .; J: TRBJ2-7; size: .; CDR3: CASSFGIQGGSTYEQYF; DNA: TGCGCCAGCAGCTTCGGCATCCAGGGGGGTTCCACCTACGAGCAGTACTTC
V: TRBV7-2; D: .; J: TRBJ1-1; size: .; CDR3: CASSFQEGTEAFF; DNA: TGTGCCAGCAGCTTCCAGGAGGGGACTGAAGCTTTCTTT
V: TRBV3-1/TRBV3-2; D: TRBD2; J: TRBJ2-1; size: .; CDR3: CASSGLAYNEQFF; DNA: TGTGCCAGCAGCGGACTAGCATACAATGAGCAGTTCTTC
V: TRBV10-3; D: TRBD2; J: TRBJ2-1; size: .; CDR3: CAIAGTSGGTYNEQFF; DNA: TGTGCCATCGCCGGGACTAGCGGGGGGACTTACAATGAGCAGTTCTTC
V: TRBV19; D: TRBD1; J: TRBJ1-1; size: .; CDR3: CASSTGTVNTEAFF; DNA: TGTGCCAGTAGTACGGGGACAGTGAACACTGAAGCTTTCTTT
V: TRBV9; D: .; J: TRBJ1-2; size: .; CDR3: CASSAQGNYGYTF; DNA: TGTGCCAGCAGCGCGCAGGGTAACTATGGCTACACCTTC
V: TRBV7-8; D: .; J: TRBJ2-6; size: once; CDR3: CASSPSLSSGANVLTF; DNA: TGTGCCAGCAGCCCTTCCCTTTCCTCTGGGGCCAACGTCCTGACTTTC
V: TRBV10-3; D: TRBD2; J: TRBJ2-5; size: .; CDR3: CAISGTSGPYQETQYF; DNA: TGTGCCATCAGTGGGACTAGCGGGCCGTACCAAGAGACCCAGTACTTC
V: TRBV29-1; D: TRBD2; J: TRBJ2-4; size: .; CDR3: CSVKLAGGHHIQYF; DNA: TGCAGCGTTAAACTAGCGGGAGGGCATCACATTCAGTACTTC
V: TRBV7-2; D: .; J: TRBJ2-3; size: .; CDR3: CASTPGRRGRTDTQYF; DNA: TGTGCCAGCACCCCGGGGAGGCGGGGCCGCACAGATACGCAGTATTTT
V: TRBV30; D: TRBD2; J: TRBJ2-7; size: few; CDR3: CAWTAGGPYEQYF; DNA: TGTGCCTGGACGGCGGGAGGGCCCTACGAGCAGTACTTC
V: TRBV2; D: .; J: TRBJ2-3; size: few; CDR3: CASSERAALGADTQYF; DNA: TGTGCCAGCAGTGAAAGAGCGGCCCTTGGGGCAGATACGCAGTATTTT
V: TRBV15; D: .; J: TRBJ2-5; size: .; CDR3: CATSRTKETQYF; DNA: TGTGCCACCAGCAGGACTAAAGAGACCCAGTACTTC
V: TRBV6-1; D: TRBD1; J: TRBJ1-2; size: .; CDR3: CASSERWKTGGEVRMIYGYTF; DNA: TGTGCCAGCAGTGAACGGTGGAAGACAGGGGGCGAGGTCAGGATGATCTATGGCTACACCTTC
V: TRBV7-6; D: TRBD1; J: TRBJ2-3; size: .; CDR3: CASSGQDRDTQYF; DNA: TGTGCCAGCAGCGGACAGGACAGGGATACGCAGTATTTT
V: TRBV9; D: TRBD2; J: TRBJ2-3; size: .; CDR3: CASSIGTSGSRGTDTQYF; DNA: TGTGCCAGCAGCATCGGGACTAGCGGGAGTCGAGGCACAGATACGCAGTATTTT
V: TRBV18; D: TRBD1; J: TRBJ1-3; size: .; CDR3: CASSLLGQGAIGNTIYF; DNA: TGTGCCAGCTCACTCCTGGGACAGGGGGCTATTGGAAACACCATATATTTT
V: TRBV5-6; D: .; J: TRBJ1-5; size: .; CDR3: CASSRTLRAATWEPQHF; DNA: TGTGCCAGCAGCCGCACTTTGAGGGCCGCTACTTGGGAGCCCCAGCATTTT
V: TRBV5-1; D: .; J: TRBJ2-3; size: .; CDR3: CASSLVPGSTDTQYF; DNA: TGCGCCAGCAGCTTGGTACCGGGGAGCACAGATACGCAGTATTTT
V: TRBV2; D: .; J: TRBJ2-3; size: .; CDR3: CASTPDLPGRDTQYF; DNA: TGTGCCAGCACCCCGGACCTACCAGGGCGAGATACGCAGTATTTT
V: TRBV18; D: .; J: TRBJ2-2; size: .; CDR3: CASSLADYTGELFF; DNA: TGTGCCAGCTCACTGGCAGATTACACCGGGGAGCTGTTTTTT
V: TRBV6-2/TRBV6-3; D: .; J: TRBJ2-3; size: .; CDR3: CASSYQTDTQYF; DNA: TGTGCCAGCAGTTACCAGACAGATACGCAGTATTTT
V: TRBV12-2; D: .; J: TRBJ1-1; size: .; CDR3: CASRLERSEGNTEAFF; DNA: TGTGCAAGTCGCTTAGAGAGGAGCGAGGGAAACACTGAAGCTTTCTTT
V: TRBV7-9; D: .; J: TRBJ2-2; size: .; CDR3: CASSWGGGTGELFF; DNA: TGTGCCAGCAGCTGGGGAGGGGGCACCGGGGAGCTGTTTTTT
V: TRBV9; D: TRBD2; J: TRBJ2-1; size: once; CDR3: CASSLPGTSLGEQFF; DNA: TGTGCCAGCAGCTTACCCGGGACTAGCCTTGGTGAGCAGTTCTTC
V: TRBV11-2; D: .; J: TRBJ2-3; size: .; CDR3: CASSLGAGPSTDTQYF; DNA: TGTGCCAGCAGCTTAGGGGCGGGTCCCTCCACAGATACGCAGTATTTT
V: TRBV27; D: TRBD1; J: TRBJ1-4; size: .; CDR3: CASRGQSNEKLFF; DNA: TGTGCCAGCAGGGGACAGTCTAACGAAAAACTGTTTTTT
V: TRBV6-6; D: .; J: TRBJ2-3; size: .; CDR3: CASSYRSYSTDTQYF; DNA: TGTGCCAGCAGTTACAGGAGCTATTCCACAGATACGCAGTATTTT